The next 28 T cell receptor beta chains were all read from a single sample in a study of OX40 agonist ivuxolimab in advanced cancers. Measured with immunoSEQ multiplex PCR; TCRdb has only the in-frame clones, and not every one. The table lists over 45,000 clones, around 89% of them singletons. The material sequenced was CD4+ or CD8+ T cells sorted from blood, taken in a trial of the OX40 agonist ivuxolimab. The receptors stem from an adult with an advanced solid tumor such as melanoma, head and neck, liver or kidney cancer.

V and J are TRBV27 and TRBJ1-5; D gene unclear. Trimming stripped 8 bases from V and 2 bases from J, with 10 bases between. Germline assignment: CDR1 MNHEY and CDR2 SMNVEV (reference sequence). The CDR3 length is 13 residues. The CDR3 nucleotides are TGTGCCAGCGGGGTCCATGGCAATCAGCCCCAGCATTTT. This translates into CASGVHGNQPQHF.

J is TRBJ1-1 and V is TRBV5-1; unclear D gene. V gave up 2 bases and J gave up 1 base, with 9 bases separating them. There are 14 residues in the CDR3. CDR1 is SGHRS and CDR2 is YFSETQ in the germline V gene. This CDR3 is CASSFYKGNTEAFF. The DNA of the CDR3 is TGCGCCAGCAGCTTTTATAAGGGGAACACTGAAGCTTTCTTT.

The CDR3 loop is CASSWGSSWQPQHF. The CDR3 DNA is TGTGCCAGCAGCTGGGGCAGTTCATGGCAGCCCCAGCATTTT. The V gene is TRBV7-2, the J gene TRBJ1-5; weak D call: TRBD1 (5 bases). This CDR3 has 14 residues. Trimming removed 4 bases from V and 7 bases from J, with 14 bases in between. From germline, CDR1 is SGHTA and CDR2 FQGNSA.

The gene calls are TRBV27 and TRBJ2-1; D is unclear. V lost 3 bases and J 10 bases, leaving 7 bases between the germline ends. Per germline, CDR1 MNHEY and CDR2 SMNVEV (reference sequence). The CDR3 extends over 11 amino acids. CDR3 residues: CASSFGREQFF. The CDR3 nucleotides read TGTGCCAGCAGTTTTGGTAGAGAGCAGTTCTTC.

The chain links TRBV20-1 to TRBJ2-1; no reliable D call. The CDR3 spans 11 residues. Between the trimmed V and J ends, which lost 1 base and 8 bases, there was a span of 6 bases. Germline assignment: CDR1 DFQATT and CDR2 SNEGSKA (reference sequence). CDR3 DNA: TGCAGTGCTAGAGTAAGTGATGAGCAGTTCTTC. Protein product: CSARVSDEQFF.

CDR3: CARRDEGYGYTF. The CDR3 DNA sequence: TGTGCCAGGAGGGACGAGGGCTATGGCTACACCTTC. This chain connects TRBV2 to TRBJ1-2; D may be TRBD1 (5 bases). This CDR3 comprises 12 residues. Germline loops: CDR1 SNHLY, CDR2 FYNNEI. V was clipped by 9 bases and J by 4 bases, with 12 bases between them.

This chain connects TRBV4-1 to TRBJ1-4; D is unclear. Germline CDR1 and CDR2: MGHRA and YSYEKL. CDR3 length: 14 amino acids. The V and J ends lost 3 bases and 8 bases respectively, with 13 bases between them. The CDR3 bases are TGCGCCAGCAGCCACCCACCAGCTGCGGAAAAACTGTTTTTT. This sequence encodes CASSHPPAAEKLFF.

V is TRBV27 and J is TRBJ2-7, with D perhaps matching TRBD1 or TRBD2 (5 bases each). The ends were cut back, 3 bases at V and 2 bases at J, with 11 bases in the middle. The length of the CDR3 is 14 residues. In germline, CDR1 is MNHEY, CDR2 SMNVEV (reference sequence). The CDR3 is CASSLTAATYEQYF. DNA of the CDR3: TGTGCCAGCAGTTTGACAGCGGCCACCTACGAGCAGTACTTC.

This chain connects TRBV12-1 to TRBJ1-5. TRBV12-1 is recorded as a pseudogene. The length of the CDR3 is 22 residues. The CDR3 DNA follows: TGTGCCAGCAGCTACCACCCAGGGAGGATCCCGATCCCTCACAATAGCAATCAGCCCCAGCATTTT. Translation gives CASSYHPGRIPIPHNSNQPQHF.

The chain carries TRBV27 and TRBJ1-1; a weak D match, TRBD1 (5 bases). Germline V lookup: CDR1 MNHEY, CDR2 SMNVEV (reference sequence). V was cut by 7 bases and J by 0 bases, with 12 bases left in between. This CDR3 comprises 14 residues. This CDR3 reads CASTPGRMNTEAFF. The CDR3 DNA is TGTGCCAGCACCCCAGGGAGGATGAACACTGAAGCTTTCTTT.

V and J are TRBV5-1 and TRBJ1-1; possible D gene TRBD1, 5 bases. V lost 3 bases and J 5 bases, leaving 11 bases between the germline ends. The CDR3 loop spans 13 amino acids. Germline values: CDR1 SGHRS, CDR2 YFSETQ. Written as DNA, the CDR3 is TGCGCCAGCAGCTCTTCAGGGTGGACTGAAGCTTTCTTT. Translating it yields CASSSSGWTEAFF.

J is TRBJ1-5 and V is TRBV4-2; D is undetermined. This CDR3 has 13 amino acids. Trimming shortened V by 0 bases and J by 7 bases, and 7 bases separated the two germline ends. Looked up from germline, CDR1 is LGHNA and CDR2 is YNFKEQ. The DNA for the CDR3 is TGTGCCAGCAGCCAAGATCAACTCCAGCCCCAGCATTTT. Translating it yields CASSQDQLQPQHF.

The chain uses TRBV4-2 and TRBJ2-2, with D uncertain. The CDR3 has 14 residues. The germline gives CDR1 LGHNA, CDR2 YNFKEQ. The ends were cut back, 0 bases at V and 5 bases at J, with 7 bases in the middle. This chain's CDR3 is CASSQELGTGELFF. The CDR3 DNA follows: TGTGCCAGCAGCCAAGAGCTGGGGACCGGGGAGCTGTTTTTT.

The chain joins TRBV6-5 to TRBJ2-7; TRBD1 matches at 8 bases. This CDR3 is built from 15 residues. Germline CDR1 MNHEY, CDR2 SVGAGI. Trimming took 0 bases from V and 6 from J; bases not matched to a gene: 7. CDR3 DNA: TGTGCCAGCAGTTACTCGACAGGGGCCAGGGTCGAGCAGTACTTC. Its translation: CASSYSTGARVEQYF.

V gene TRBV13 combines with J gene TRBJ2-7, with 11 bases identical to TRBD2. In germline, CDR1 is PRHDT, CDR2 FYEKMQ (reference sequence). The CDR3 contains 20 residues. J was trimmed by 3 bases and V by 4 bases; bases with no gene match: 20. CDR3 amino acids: CASSSFSFSGGDIRDYEQYF. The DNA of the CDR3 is TGTGCCAGCAGCTCCTTTAGCTTTAGCGGGGGGGACATTCGGGACTACGAGCAGTACTTC.

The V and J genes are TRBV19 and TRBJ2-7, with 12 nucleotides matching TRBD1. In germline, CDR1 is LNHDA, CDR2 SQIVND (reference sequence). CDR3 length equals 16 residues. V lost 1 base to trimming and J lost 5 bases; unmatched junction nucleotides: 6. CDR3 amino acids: CASSIGGQGARNEQYF. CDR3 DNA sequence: TGTGCCAGTAGTATAGGGGGACAGGGGGCTAGGAACGAGCAGTACTTC. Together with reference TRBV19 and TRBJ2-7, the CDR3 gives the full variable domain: DGGITQSPKYLFRKEGQNVTLSCEQNLNHDAMYWYRQDPGQGLRLIYYSQIVNDFQKGDIAEGYSVSREKKESFPLTVTSAQKNPTAFYLCASSIGGQGARNEQYFGPGTRLTVT.

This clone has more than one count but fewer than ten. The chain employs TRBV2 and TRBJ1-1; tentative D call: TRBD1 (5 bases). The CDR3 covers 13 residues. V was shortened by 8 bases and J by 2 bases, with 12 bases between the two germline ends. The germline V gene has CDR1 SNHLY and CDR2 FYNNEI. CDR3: CASPRQLNTEAFF. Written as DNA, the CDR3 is TGTGCCAGCCCGAGACAGCTCAACACTGAAGCTTTCTTT.

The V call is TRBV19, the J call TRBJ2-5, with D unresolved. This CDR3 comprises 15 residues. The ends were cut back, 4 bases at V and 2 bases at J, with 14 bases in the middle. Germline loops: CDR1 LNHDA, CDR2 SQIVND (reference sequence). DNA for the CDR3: TGTGCCAGTAGTAACCCGGGCAGCGTACAAGAGACCCAGTACTTC. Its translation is CASSNPGSVQETQYF. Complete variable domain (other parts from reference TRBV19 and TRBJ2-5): DGGITQSPKYLFRKEGQNVTLSCEQNLNHDAMYWYRQDPGQGLRLIYYSQIVNDFQKGDIAEGYSVSREKKESFPLTVTSAQKNPTAFYLCASSNPGSVQETQYFGPGTRLLVL.

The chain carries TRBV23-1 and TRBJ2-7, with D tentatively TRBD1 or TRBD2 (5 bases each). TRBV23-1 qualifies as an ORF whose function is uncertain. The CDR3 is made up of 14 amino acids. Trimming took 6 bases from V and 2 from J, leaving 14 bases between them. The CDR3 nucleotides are TGCGCCAGCAGCCCCGGGACGGATCCCTACGAGCAGTACTTC. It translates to CASSPGTDPYEQYF.

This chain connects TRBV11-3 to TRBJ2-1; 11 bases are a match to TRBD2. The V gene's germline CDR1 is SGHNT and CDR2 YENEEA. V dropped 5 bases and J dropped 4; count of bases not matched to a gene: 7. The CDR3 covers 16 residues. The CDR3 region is CASSGGGLAAYNEQFF. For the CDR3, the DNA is TGTGCCAGCAGCGGGGGGGGACTAGCGGCGTACAATGAGCAGTTCTTC.

CDR3 amino acids: CASSLAAGVKDTQYF. In DNA, the CDR3 is TGTGCCAGCAGCTTAGCTGCGGGAGTGAAAGATACGCAGTATTTT. This chain uses TRBV7-8 with TRBJ2-3; 7 nucleotides match TRBD2. The CDR3 is made up of 15 amino acids. V dropped 0 bases and J dropped 5; count of bases not matched to a gene: 5. Germline CDR1 reads SGHVS; CDR2 reads FQNEAQ.

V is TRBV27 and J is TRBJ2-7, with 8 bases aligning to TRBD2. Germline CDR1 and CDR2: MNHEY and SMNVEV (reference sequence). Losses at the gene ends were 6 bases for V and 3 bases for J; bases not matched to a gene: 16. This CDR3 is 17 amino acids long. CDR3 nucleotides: TGTGCCAGCAGCGGCAACCGTGGGGCGGGGGGTAACTACGAGCAGTACTTC. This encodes CASSGNRGAGGNYEQYF.

The CDR3 spells CASSAGRFNSPLHF. DNA for the CDR3: TGTGCCAGCAGTGCCGGACGGTTCAATTCACCCCTCCACTTT. V usage is TRBV28 and J usage is TRBJ1-6; no firm D call. The germline V gene encodes CDR1 MDHEN and CDR2 SYDVKM. This CDR3 region has 14 residues. Trimming took 5 bases from V and 7 from J, leaving 12 bases between them. The whole variable domain, filled in from reference TRBV28 and TRBJ1-6, reads DVKVTQSSRYLVKRTGEKVFLECVQDMDHENMFWYRQDPGLGLRLIYFSYDVKMKEKGDIPEGYSVSREKKERFSLILESASTNQTSMYLCASSAGRFNSPLHFGNGTRLTVT.

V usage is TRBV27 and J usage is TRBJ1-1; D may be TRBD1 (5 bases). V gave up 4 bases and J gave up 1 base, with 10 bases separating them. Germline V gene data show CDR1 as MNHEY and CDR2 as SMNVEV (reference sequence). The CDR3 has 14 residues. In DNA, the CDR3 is TGTGCCAGCAGTTCCCAGACAGCGAACACTGAAGCTTTCTTT. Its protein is CASSSQTANTEAFF.

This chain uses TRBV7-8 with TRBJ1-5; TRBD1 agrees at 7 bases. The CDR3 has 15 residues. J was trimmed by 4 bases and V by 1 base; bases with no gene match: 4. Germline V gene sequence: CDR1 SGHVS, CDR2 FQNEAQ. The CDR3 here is CASSLVGTANQPQHF. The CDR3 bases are TGTGCCAGCAGCTTAGTCGGGACAGCTAATCAGCCCCAGCATTTT.

CDR3 region: CASSVNNEQFF. For the CDR3, the DNA is TGTGCCAGCAGTGTTAACAATGAGCAGTTCTTC. The chain couples TRBV6-1 to TRBJ2-1; D is ambiguous. Germline assignment: CDR1 MNHNS and CDR2 SASEGT. The CDR3 is made up of 11 amino acids. V dropped 4 bases and J dropped 5 bases, with 3 bases sitting between them.

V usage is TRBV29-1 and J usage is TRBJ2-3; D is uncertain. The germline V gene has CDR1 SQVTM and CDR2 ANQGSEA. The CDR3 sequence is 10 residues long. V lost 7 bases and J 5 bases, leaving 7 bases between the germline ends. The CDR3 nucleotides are TGCAGCGGGCTAGTAGATACGCAGTATTTT. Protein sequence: CSGLVDTQYF.

The CDR3 bases are TGTGCCAGCAGCGTAGAGGGGGGATCAGGCGGCACAGATACGCAGTATTTT. The encoded protein is CASSVEGGSGGTDTQYF. The rearrangement uses TRBV9 and TRBJ2-3; perhaps D is TRBD1 or TRBD2 (6 bases each). CDR3 size: 17 residues. V lost 0 bases to trimming and J lost 1 base, with 15 bases between them. Per the germline V gene, CDR1 is SGDLS and CDR2 is YYNGEE.